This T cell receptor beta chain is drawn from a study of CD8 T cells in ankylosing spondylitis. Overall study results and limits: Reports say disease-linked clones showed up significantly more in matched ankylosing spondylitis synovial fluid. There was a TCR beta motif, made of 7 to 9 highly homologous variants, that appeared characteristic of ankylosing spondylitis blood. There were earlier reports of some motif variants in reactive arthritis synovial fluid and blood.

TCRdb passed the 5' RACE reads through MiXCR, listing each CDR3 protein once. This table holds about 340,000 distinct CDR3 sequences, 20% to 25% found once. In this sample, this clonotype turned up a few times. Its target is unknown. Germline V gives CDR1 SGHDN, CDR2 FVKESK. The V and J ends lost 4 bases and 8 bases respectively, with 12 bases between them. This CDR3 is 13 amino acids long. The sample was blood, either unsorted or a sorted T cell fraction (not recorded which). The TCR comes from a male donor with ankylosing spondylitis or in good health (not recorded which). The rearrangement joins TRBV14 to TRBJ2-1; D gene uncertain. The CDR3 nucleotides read TGTGCCAGCAGCCTGTGGGGATGGCATGAGCAGTTCTTC. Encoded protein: CASSLWGWHEQFF. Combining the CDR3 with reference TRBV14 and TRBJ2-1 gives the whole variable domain EAGVTQFPSHSVIEKGQTVTLRCDPISGHDNLYWYRRVMGKEIKFLLHFVKESKQDESGMPNNRFLAERTGGTYSTLKVQPAELEDSGVYFCASSLWGWHEQFFGPGTRLTVL.